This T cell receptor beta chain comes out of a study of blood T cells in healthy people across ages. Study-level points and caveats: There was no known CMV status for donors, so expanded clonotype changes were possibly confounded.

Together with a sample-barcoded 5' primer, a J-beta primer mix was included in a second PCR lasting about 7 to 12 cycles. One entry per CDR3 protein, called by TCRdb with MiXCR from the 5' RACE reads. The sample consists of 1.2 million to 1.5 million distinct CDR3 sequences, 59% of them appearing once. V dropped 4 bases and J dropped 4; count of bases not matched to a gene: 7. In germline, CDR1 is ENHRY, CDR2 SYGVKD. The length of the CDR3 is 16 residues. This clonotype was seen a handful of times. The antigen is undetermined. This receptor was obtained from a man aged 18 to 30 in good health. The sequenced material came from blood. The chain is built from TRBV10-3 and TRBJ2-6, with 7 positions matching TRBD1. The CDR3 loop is CAISGDRVTGANVLTF. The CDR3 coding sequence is TGTGCCATCAGTGGTGACAGGGTAACCGGGGCCAACGTCCTGACTTTC.